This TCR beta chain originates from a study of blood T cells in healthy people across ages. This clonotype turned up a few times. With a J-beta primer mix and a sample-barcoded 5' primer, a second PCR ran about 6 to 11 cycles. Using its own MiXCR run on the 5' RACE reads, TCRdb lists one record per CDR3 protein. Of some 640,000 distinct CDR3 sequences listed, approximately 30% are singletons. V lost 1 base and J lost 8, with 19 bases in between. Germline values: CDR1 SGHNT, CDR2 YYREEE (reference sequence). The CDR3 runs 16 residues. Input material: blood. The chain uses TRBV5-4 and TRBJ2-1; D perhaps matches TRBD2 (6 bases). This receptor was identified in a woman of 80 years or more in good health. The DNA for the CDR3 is TGTGCCAGCAGCTTGCATGTCGGGGGAGCGTTCGATGAGCAGTTCTTC. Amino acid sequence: CASSLHVGGAFDEQFF.